This TCR beta chain was found in a study of blood T cells in healthy people across ages. Germline values: CDR1 MDHEN, CDR2 SYDVKM. The CDR3 length is 17 residues. J was trimmed by 3 bases and V by 5 bases; bases with no gene match: 15. For this clonotype: As yet, its antigen is unknown.

Study-wide results and limits: CMV status of donors was unknown, possibly confounding expanded clonotype changes.

Alongside a J-beta primer mix, a sample-barcoded 5' primer served in a second PCR lasting roughly 7 to 12 cycles. One entry per CDR3 protein, called by TCRdb with MiXCR from the 5' RACE reads. The sample includes approximately 1.5 million distinct CDR3 sequences, about 35% seen only once; the top ten take over 9%. The sequencing input was blood. The chain links TRBV28 to TRBJ2-5; 7 bases map to TRBD1. The TCR sequence derives from a woman younger than 45 in good health. CDR3 region: CASSPPGTALGEETQYF. DNA of the CDR3: TGTGCCAGCAGTCCACCAGGGACAGCCCTGGGGGAAGAGACCCAGTACTTC.